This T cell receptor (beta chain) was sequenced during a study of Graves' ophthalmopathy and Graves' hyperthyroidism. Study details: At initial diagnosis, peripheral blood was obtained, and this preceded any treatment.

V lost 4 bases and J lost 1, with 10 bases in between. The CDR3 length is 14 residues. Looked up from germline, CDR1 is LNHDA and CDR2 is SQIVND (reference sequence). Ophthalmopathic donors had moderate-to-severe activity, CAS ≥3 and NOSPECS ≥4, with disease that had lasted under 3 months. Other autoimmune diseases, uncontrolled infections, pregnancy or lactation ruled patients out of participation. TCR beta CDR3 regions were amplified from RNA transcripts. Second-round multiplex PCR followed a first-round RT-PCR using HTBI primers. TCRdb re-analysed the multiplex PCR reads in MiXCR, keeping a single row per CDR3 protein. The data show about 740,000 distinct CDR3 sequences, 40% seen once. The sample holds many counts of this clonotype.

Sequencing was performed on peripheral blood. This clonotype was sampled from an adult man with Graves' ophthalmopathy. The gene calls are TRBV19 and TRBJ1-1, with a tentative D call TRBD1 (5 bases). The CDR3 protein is CASSRGPANTEAFF. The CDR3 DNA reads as TGTGCCAGTAGTAGGGGACCGGCGAACACTGAAGCTTTCTTT.